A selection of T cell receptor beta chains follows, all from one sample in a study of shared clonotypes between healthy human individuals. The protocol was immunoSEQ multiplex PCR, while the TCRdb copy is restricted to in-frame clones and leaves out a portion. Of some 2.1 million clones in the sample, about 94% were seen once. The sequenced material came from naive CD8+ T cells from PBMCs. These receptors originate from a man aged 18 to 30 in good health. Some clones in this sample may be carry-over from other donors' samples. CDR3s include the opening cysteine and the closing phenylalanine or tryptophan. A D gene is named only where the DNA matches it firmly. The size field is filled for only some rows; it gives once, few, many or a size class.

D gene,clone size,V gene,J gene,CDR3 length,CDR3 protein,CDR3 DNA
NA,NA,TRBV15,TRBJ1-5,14,CATSRERGNQPQHF,TGTGCCACCAGCAGAGAAAGGGGCAATCAGCCCCAGCATTTT
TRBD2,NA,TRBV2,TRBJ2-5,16,CASSEVGLTAQETQYF,TGTGCCAGCAGTGAAGTGGGACTAACGGCCCAAGAGACCCAGTACTTC
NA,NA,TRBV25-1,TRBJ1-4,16,CASSERYPRAREKLFF,TGTGCCAGCAGTGAAAGGTACCCCCGGGCGCGCGAAAAACTGTTTTTT
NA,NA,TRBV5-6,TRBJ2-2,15,CASSSVVGNTGELFF,TGTGCCAGCAGCTCAGTAGTCGGGAACACCGGGGAGCTGTTTTTT
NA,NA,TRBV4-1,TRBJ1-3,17,CASSQDLPGLYGNTIYF,TGCGCCAGCAGCCAAGATCTCCCGGGACTTTATGGAAACACCATATATTTT
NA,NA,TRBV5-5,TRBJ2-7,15,CASSPRPRLDYEQYF,TGTGCCAGCAGCCCACGACCACGATTAGACTACGAGCAGTACTTC
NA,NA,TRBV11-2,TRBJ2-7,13,CASSLVKISEQYF,TGTGCCAGCAGCTTGGTCAAGATTAGTGAGCAGTACTTC
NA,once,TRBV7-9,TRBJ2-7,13,CASMGRSSYEQYF,TGTGCCAGCATGGGCAGGAGCTCCTACGAGCAGTACTTC
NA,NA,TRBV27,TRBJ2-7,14,CASSLSGSSYEQYF,TGTGCCAGCAGTTTATCGGGCTCCTCCTACGAGCAGTACTTC
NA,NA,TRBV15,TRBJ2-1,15,CATSPTAGQYNEQFF,TGTGCCACCAGCCCTACAGCGGGACAATACAATGAGCAGTTCTTC
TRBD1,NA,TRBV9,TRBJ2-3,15,CASSGPQGAGDTQYF,TGTGCCAGCAGCGGACCACAGGGGGCGGGAGATACGCAGTATTTT
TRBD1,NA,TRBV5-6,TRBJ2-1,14,CASIAGTGYNEQFF,TGTGCCAGCATCGCCGGGACAGGCTACAATGAGCAGTTCTTC
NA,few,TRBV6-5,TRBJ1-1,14,CASSYSAAPWAAFF,TGTGCCAGCAGTTACTCAGCGGCCCCCTGGGCGGCTTTCTTT